This TCR beta chain appears in the sequencing data of a study of T-cell reconstitution after alpha-beta-depleted transplantation in children. It was with unique molecular identifiers that the TCRbeta library was prepared. TCRdb re-called the PCR reads through MiXCR, storing one row per CDR3 protein. The table lists about 90,000 distinct CDR3 sequences, roughly 16% of them singletons. The CDR3 spans 16 residues. Germline V CDR1 and CDR2: SGHRS, YFSETQ. Trimming took 1 base from V and 0 from J, leaving 13 bases between them. The TCR sequence derives from a male patient aged 2-15 years who had a stem cell transplant for acute lymphoblastic leukemia, so the T cells may come from the graft donor. The starting material was PBMCs, mostly from graft donor cells, obtained 180 days after TCRalphabeta/CD19-depleted stem cell transplant. This chain uses TRBV5-1 with TRBJ1-2; D might be TRBD1 (6 bases). The CDR3 here is CASSLFRGRTNYGYTF. The CDR3, as DNA: TGCGCCAGCAGCTTGTTCCGGGGGCGGACTAACTATGGCTACACCTTC.